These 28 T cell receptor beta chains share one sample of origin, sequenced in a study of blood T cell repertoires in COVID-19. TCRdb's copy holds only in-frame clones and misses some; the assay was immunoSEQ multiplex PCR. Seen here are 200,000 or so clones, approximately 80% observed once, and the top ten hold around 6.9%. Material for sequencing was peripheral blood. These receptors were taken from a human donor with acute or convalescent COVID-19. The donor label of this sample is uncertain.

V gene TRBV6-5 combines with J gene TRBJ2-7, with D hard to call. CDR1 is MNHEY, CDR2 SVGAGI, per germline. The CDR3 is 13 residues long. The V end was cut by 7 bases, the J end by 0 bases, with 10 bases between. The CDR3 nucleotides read TGTGCCAGCACGGAACACAGCTCCTACGAGCAGTACTTC. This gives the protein CASTEHSSYEQYF.

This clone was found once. In DNA form, the CDR3 reads TGCGCCAGCAGGGTGGGGCCCAGTAGCAATCAGCCCCAGCATTTT. This codes for CASRVGPSSNQPQHF. J is TRBJ1-5 and V is TRBV5-1; TRBD1 is a possible D gene (5 bases). Germline values: CDR1 SGHRS, CDR2 YFSETQ. The CDR3 sequence is 15 residues long. Deletions cut 5 bases from V and 0 bases from J, with 12 bases between.

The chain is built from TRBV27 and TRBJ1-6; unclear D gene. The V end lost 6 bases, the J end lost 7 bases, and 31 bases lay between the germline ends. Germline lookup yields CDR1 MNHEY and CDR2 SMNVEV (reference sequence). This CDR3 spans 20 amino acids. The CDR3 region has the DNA TGTGCCAGCAGCGATTTACCCCACCTGGGAGGGCCCTACCGAAATTCACCCCTCCACTTT. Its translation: CASSDLPHLGGPYRNSPLHF.

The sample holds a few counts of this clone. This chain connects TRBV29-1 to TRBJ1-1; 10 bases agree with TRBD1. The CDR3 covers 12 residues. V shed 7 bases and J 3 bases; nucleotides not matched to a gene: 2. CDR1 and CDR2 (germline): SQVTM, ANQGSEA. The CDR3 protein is CSAGQGDTEAFF. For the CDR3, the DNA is TGCAGCGCCGGACAGGGGGACACTGAAGCTTTCTTT.

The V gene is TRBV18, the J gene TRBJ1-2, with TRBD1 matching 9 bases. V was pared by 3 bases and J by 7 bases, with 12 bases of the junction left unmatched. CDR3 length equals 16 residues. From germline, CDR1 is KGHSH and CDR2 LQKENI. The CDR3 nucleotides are TGTGCCAGCTCACCGTATCGTGGGGACAGGGTCGGTGGCTACACCTTC. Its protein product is CASSPYRGDRVGGYTF.

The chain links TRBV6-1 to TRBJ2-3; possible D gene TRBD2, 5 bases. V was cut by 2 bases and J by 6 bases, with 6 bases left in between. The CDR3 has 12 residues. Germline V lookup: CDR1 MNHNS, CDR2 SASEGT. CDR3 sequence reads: CASSETGDTQYF. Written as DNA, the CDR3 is TGTGCCAGCAGTGAAACGGGGGATACGCAGTATTTT.

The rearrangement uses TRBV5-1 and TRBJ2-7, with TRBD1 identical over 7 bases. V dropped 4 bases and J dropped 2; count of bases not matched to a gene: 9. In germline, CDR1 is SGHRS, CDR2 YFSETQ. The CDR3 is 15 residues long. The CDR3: CASSTSGTDPYEQYF. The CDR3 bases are TGCGCCAGCAGCACGTCCGGGACAGACCCCTACGAGCAGTACTTC.

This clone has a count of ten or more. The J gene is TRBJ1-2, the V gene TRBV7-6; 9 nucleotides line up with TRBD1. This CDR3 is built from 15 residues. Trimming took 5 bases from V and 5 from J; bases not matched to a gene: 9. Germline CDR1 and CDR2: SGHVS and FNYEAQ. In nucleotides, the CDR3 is TGTGCCAGCAGCAGTGGACAGGGGAGAGGATATGGCTACACCTTC. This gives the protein CASSSGQGRGYGYTF.

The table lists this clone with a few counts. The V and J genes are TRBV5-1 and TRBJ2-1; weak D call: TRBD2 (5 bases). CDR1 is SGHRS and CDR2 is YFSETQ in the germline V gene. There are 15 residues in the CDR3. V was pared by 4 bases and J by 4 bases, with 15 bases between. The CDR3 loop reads CASSGKTGNYNEQFF. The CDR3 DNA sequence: TGCGCCAGCAGCGGTAAGACGGGGAATTACAATGAGCAGTTCTTC.

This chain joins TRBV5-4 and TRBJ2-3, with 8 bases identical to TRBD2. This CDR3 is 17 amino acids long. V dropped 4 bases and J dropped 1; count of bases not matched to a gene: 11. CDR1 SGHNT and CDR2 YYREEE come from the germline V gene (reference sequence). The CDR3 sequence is CASSVPVSGRGTDTQYF. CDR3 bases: TGTGCCAGCAGCGTCCCGGTAAGCGGGAGAGGCACAGATACGCAGTATTTT.

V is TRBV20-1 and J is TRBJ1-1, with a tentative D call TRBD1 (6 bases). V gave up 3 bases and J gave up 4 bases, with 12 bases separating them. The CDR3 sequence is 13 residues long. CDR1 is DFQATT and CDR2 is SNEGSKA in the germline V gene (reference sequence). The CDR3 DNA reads TGCAGTGCTAGTGCAGGGGTTAGCACTGAAGCTTTCTTT. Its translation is CSASAGVSTEAFF.

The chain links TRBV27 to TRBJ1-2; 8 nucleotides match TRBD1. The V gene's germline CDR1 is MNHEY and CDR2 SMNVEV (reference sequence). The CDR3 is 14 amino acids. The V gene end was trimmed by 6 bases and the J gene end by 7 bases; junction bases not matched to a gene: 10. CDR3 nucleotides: TGTGCCAGCAGCCCAGGGGGCGTAGGGTTTGGCTACACCTTC. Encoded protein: CASSPGGVGFGYTF.

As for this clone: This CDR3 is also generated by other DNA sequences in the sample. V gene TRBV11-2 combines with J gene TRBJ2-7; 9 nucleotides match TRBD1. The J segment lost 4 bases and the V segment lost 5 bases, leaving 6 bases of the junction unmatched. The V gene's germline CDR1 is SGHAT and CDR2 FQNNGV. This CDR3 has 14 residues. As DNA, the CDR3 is TGTGCCAGCAGCCTTCGACAGGGGGGATACGAGCAGTACTTC. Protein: CASSLRQGGYEQYF.

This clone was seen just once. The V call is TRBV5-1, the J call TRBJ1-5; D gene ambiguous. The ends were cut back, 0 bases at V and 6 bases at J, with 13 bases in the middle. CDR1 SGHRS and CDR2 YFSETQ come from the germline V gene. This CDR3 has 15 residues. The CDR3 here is CASSLDTPVGQPQHF. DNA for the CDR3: TGCGCCAGCAGCTTGGATACCCCGGTTGGTCAGCCCCAGCATTTT.

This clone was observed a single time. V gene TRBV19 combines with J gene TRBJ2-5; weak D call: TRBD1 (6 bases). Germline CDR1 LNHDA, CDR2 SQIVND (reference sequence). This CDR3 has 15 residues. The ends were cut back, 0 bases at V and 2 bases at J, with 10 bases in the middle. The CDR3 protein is CASSIEGARQETQYF. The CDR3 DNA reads TGTGCCAGTAGTATAGAGGGGGCTAGGCAAGAGACCCAGTACTTC.

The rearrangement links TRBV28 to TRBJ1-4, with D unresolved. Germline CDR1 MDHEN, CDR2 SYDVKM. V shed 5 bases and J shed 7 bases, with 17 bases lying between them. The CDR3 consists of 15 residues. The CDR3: CASSPRTALGEKLFF. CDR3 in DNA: TGTGCCAGCAGTCCCCGGACTGCTCTAGGTGAAAAACTGTTTTTT.

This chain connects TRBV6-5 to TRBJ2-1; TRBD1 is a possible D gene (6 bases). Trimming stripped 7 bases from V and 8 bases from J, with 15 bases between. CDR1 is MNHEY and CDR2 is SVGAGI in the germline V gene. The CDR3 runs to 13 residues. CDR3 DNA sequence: TGTGCCAGCACCAAGGACAGACGGTATGAGCAGTTCTTC. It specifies CASTKDRRYEQFF.

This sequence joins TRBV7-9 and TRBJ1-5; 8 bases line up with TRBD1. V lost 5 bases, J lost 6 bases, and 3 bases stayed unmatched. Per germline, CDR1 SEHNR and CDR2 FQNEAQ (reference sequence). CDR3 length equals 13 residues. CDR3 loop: CASSAGGLQPQHF. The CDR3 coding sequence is TGTGCCAGCAGCGCAGGGGGCCTTCAGCCCCAGCATTTT. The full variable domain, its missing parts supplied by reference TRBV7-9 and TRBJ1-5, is DTGVSQNPRHKITKRGQNVTFRCDPISEHNRLYWYRQTLGQGPEFLTYFQNEAQLEKSRLLSDRFSAERPKGSFSTLEIQRTEQGDSAMYLCASSAGGLQPQHFGDGTRLSIL.

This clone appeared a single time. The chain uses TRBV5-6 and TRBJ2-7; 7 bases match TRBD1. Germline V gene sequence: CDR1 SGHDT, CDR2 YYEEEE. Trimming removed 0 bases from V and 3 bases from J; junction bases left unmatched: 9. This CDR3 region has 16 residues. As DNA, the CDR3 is TGTGCCAGCAGCTTGGTGGGACAGATTTTAATCTACGAGCAGTACTTC. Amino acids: CASSLVGQILIYEQYF.

The CDR3 is CASSQRGWEDPQHF. As DNA, the CDR3 is TGTGCCAGCAGCCAGAGGGGATGGGAGGACCCCCAGCATTTT. The V and J genes are TRBV7-2 and TRBJ1-5, with a possible D match to TRBD1 (5 bases). V lost 5 bases and J 10 bases, leaving 18 bases between the germline ends. This CDR3 has 14 amino acids. CDR1 and CDR2 (germline): SGHTA, FQGNSA.

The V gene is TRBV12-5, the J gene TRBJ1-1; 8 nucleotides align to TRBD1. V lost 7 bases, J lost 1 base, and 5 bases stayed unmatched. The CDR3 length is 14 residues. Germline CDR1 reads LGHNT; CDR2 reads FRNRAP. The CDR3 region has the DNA TGTGCTAGTGCTCTGGACAGGGCGAACACTGAAGCTTTCTTT. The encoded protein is CASALDRANTEAFF.

CDR3 nucleotides: TGCGCCAGCAGTCTAACCTCGACTAGCCCCACAGATACGCAGTATTTT. This sequence encodes CASSLTSTSPTDTQYF. The chain is built from TRBV10-1 and TRBJ2-3; 7 nucleotides agree with TRBD2. Germline CDR1 and CDR2: WNHNN and SYGVQD (reference sequence). The CDR3 consists of 16 residues. Losses at the gene ends were 5 bases for V and 2 bases for J; bases not matched to a gene: 10.

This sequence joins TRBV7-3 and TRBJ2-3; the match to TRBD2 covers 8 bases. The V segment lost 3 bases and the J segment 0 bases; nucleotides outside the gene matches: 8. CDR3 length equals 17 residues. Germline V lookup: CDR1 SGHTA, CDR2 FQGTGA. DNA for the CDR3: TGTGCCAGCAGCTTGGGGACTAGTAGCTTTAGCACAGATACGCAGTATTTT. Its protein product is CASSLGTSSFSTDTQYF.

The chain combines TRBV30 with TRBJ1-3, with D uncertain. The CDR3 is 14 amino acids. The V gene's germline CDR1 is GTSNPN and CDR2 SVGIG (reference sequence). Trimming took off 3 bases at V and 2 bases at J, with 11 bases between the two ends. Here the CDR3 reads CAWRRGLAGNTIYF. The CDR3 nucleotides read TGTGCCTGGAGGCGAGGTCTGGCTGGAAACACCATATATTTT.

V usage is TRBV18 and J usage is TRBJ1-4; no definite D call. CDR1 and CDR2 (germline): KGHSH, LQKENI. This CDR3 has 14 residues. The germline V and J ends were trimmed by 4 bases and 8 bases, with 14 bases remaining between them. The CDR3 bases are TGTGCCAGCTCACTCACGGGATTTGTCGAAAAACTGTTTTTT. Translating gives CASSLTGFVEKLFF.

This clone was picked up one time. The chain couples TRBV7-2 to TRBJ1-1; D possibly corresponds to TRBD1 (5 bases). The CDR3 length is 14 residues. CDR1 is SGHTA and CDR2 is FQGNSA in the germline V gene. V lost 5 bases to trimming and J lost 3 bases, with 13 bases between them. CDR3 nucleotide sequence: TGTGCCAGCAGCCCCCAGGGCGGGGACACTGAAGCTTTCTTT. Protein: CASSPQGGDTEAFF.

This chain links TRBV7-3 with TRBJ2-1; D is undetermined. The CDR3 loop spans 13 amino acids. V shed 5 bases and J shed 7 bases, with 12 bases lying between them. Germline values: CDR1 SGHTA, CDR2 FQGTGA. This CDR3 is CASSPPGPNEQFF. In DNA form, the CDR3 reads TGTGCCAGCAGCCCCCCAGGCCCAAATGAGCAGTTCTTC.

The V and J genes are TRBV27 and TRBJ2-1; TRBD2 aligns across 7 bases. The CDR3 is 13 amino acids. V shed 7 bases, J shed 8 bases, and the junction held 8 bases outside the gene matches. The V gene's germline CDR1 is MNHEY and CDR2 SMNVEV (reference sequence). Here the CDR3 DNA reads TGTGCCAGCATCCCACACGCGGGGGATGAGCAGTTCTTC. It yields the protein CASIPHAGDEQFF.